One and the same sample provided the 23 T cell receptor beta chains below, sequenced in a study of control samples from healthy donors and cancer patients. The repertoire was sequenced with immunoSEQ multiplex PCR; TCRdb's copy has only in-frame clones and lacks some. Seen here are roughly 89,000 clones, 91% observed once, and the top ten hold approximately 18%. Sequencing was performed on blood. Receptors were obtained from a man in his fifties or sixties in good health.

This clone was observed a few times. The genes are TRBV10-1 and TRBJ1-1, with 7 nucleotides matching TRBD1. Germline CDR1 is WNHNN and CDR2 is SYGVQD (reference sequence). There are 13 residues in the CDR3. Trimming removed 9 bases from V and 5 bases from J; junction bases left unmatched: 9. CDR3 region: CASSTGELTEAFF. Written as DNA, the CDR3 is TGCGCCAGTAGTACAGGGGAATTAACTGAAGCTTTCTTT.

The chain has TRBV19 and TRBJ2-7; 8 positions match TRBD1. The trim removed 0 bases at V and 0 bases at J, leaving 7 bases unmatched. CDR1 is LNHDA and CDR2 is SQIVND in the germline V gene (reference sequence). This CDR3 has 17 residues. CDR3 sequence reads: CASSIDRTGTGSYEQYF. The CDR3 DNA follows: TGTGCCAGTAGTATAGATCGGACAGGGACAGGCTCCTACGAGCAGTACTTC.

The chain uses TRBV19 and TRBJ2-6; D is possibly TRBD1 (5 bases). The CDR3 has 14 amino acids. Germline V gives CDR1 LNHDA, CDR2 SQIVND (reference sequence). V was pared by 7 bases and J by 4 bases, with 11 bases between. The CDR3 region has the DNA TGTGCCAGTACGCAGGGTACCGGGGCCAACGTCCTGACTTTC. It specifies CASTQGTGANVLTF.

This clone was observed once. Other DNA sequences within the sample encode an identical CDR3. The chain employs TRBV5-1 and TRBJ1-1; TRBD1 might be the D (5 bases). V lost 2 bases, J lost 1 base, and 9 bases lay in between. There are 14 residues in the CDR3. In germline, CDR1 is SGHRS, CDR2 YFSETQ. The CDR3 protein is CASSLGTANTEAFF. CDR3 coding DNA: TGCGCCAGCAGCTTAGGGACGGCGAACACTGAAGCTTTCTTT. Looking up the rest from reference TRBV5-1 and TRBJ1-1 gives the full variable domain: KAGVTQTPRYLIKTRGQQVTLSCSPISGHRSVSWYQQTPGQGLQFLFEYFSETQRNKGNFPGRFSGRQFSNSRSEMNVSTLELGDSALYLCASSLGTANTEAFFGQGTRLTVV.

The J gene is TRBJ2-2, the V gene TRBV2; TRBD2 is a possible D gene (5 bases). With 6 bases removed from V and 7 bases from J, the gap between germline ends came to 12 bases. This CDR3 comprises 13 residues. Germline V gives CDR1 SNHLY, CDR2 FYNNEI. CDR3: CASRLRAGGELFF. DNA for the CDR3: TGTGCCAGCAGGTTGCGGGCCGGCGGGGAGCTGTTTTTT.

The chain links TRBV24-1 to TRBJ2-7; D is perhaps TRBD1 (7 bases). The germline gives CDR1 KGHDR, CDR2 SFDVKD. Trimming removed 6 bases at V and 6 bases at J, with 14 bases between. This CDR3 contains 13 residues. The chain's CDR3 is CATSQQGRGEQYF. In DNA form, the CDR3 reads TGTGCCACCAGTCAACAGGGGCGGGGCGAGCAGTACTTC.

This sequence joins TRBV5-1 and TRBJ1-2; D remains ambiguous. Per the germline V gene, CDR1 is SGHRS and CDR2 is YFSETQ. With 0 bases removed from V and 0 bases from J, the gap between germline ends came to 12 bases. This CDR3 comprises 16 residues. Written as DNA, the CDR3 is TGCGCCAGCAGCTTGGACGGCTCTACAGCTAACTATGGCTACACCTTC. Protein: CASSLDGSTANYGYTF.

This sequence joins TRBV4-3 and TRBJ1-1; possibly TRBD1 for D (5 bases). Germline V gene data show CDR1 as LGHNA and CDR2 as YSLEER. With 0 bases removed from V and 7 bases from J, the gap between germline ends came to 9 bases. The CDR3 consists of 13 residues. As DNA, the CDR3 is TGCGCCAGCAGCCAAGATCGGGGGGGTGAAGCTTTCTTT. It codes for CASSQDRGGEAFF.

This clone has just one count. The chain links TRBV6-2 or TRBV6-3 to TRBJ2-2; D is undetermined. The V end lost 6 bases, the J end lost 1 base, and 18 bases lay between the germline ends. CDR3 length: 17 residues. Germline V gives CDR1 MNHEY, CDR2 SVGEGT. In DNA form, the CDR3 reads TGTGCCAGCAGCCCTCCATCGGGTAGAGAGAACACCGGGGAGCTGTTTTTT. This encodes CASSPPSGRENTGELFF.

The chain combines TRBV11-2 with TRBJ2-2, with 8 bases matching TRBD1. Trimming removed 0 bases from V and 5 bases from J; junction bases left unmatched: 2. The CDR3 loop spans 15 amino acids. Germline V gene lookup returns CDR1 SGHAT and CDR2 FQNNGV. The CDR3 nucleotides are TGTGCCAGCAGCTTAGACAGGGGGCAAACCGGGGAGCTGTTTTTT. This translates into CASSLDRGQTGELFF.

The V call is TRBV29-1, the J call TRBJ1-2, with no clear D. CDR1 and CDR2 (germline): SQVTM, ANQGSEA. Trimming removed 5 bases at V and 1 base at J, with 8 bases between. The CDR3 is 12 residues long. CDR3 nucleotides: TGCAGCGTTAGGAGTCTTAACTATGGCTACACCTTC. As protein: CSVRSLNYGYTF.

The J gene is TRBJ2-1, the V gene TRBV1; the table's D gene call, TRBD2, was not cross checked with the DNA. TRBV1 is an annotated pseudogene. The CDR3 sequence is 9 residues long. The CDR3: CTSSPRGFF. DNA for the CDR3: TGCACCAGCAGCCCGCGGGGGTTCTTC.

The chain is built from TRBV5-6 and TRBJ1-6, with a possible D match to TRBD1 (5 bases). The CDR3 length is 15 residues. Trimming cost V 4 bases and J 8 bases, with 16 bases left between them. The germline V gene has CDR1 SGHDT and CDR2 YYEEEE. DNA of the CDR3: TGTGCCAGCAGCGGGTCCCAGGGAGGGCATTCACCCCTCCACTTT. Translating it yields CASSGSQGGHSPLHF.

The V call is TRBV3-1 (or the pseudogene TRBV3-2), the J call TRBJ1-1; tentative D call: TRBD1 (6 bases). The CDR3 is 12 amino acids. In germline, CDR1 is LGHDT, CDR2 YNNKEL (reference sequence). The germline V and J ends were trimmed by 6 bases and 5 bases, with 10 bases remaining between them. The CDR3 region is CASRQGGTEAFF. The CDR3 DNA is TGTGCCAGCAGACAGGGTGGGACTGAAGCTTTCTTT.

This clone was recorded only once. This chain uses TRBV6-2 or TRBV6-3 with TRBJ1-2, with unresolved D. The CDR3 is made up of 11 amino acids. V was trimmed by 6 bases and J by 8 bases, leaving 10 bases between them. The V gene's germline CDR1 is MNHEY and CDR2 SVGEGT. CDR3 in DNA: TGTGCCAGCAGCTCGGACGGGGGCTACACCTTC. This codes for CASSSDGGYTF.

The J gene is TRBJ2-7, the V gene TRBV11-2; no clear D gene. The length of the CDR3 is 11 residues. Per germline, CDR1 SGHAT and CDR2 FQNNGV. The V and J ends lost 1 base and 5 bases respectively, with 3 bases between them. The CDR3 protein is CASSLGHEQYF. The CDR3 DNA reads as TGTGCCAGCAGCTTAGGACACGAGCAGTACTTC.

The chain employs TRBV6-5 and TRBJ1-4, with D possibly being TRBD1 (5 bases). The CDR3 is made up of 15 amino acids. CDR1 is MNHEY, CDR2 SVGAGI, per germline. Trimming pared 8 bases from V and 3 bases from J, leaving 16 bases between. CDR3 DNA sequence: TGTGCCAGCCACCGGGGTGGGGGGTCTAATGAAAAACTGTTTTTT. Translating it yields CASHRGGGSNEKLFF.

The rearrangement joins TRBV27 to TRBJ1-2; no reliable D call. V lost 0 bases to trimming and J lost 3 bases, with 11 bases between them. This CDR3 has 15 amino acids. Germline V gives CDR1 MNHEY, CDR2 SMNVEV (reference sequence). For the CDR3, the DNA is TGTGCCAGCAGTTTATCGGCCTCTGGGGACTATGGCTACACCTTC. It codes for CASSLSASGDYGYTF.

V and J are TRBV15 and TRBJ2-5; D is unresolved. The V end was cut by 1 base, the J end by 2 bases, with 2 bases between. CDR1 is LNHNV and CDR2 is YYDKDF in the germline V gene (reference sequence). CDR3 size: 12 residues. The CDR3 sequence is CATSRVQETQYF. DNA of the CDR3: TGTGCCACCAGCAGAGTACAAGAGACCCAGTACTTC.

V is TRBV7-2 and J is TRBJ2-3, with D hard to call. The CDR3 loop spans 13 amino acids. Deletions cut 6 bases from V and 5 bases from J, with 12 bases between. CDR1 is SGHTA and CDR2 is FQGNSA in the germline V gene. The CDR3 nucleotides are TGTGCCAGCAGACCGAGGACGGGAGATACGCAGTATTTT. It translates to CASRPRTGDTQYF.

The chain uses TRBV7-9 and TRBJ1-1; maybe TRBD1 (6 bases). Germline V lookup: CDR1 SEHNR, CDR2 FQNEAQ (reference sequence). Trimming pared 4 bases from V and 3 bases from J, leaving 12 bases between. The CDR3 has 14 amino acids. For the CDR3, the DNA is TGTGCCAGCAGCTCTACCGGGACATACACTGAAGCTTTCTTT. It is translated as CASSSTGTYTEAFF.

The CDR3 DNA sequence: TGTGCCAGCAGTCATCCGGGACAGGGTAAGAACGAGCAGTACTTC. This encodes CASSHPGQGKNEQYF. This sequence joins TRBV7-9 and TRBJ2-7, with 9 bases identical to TRBD1. The CDR3 sequence is 15 residues long. The J segment lost 5 bases and the V segment lost 6 bases, leaving 11 bases of the junction unmatched. CDR1 and CDR2 (germline): SEHNR, FQNEAQ (reference sequence).

The rearrangement uses TRBV19 and TRBJ2-2, with a possible D match to TRBD2 (6 bases). Trimming removed 5 bases at V and 5 bases at J, with 12 bases between. Germline V gene lookup returns CDR1 LNHDA and CDR2 SQIVND (reference sequence). The CDR3 has 14 residues. CDR3 nucleotide sequence: TGTGCCAGTAGTTTACTAGCAGTTACCGGGGAGCTGTTTTTT. This translates into CASSLLAVTGELFF.